This record covers a single T cell receptor beta chain. This sample was included in a study of blood T cell repertoires in COVID-19. In the study overall: From the United States, Italy and Spain came samples of acute and convalescent COVID-19. The cDNA or gDNA used as material had been derived from T cells, B-cell-depleted T cells, or PBMCs.

The V end was cut by 6 bases, the J end by 6 bases, with 18 bases between. CDR3 length equals 15 residues. Germline-derived CDR1 and CDR2 are MNHEY and SVGEGT. Authors' data handling: Scientists estimated how many nucleated cells there were by amplifying reference gene primers. Measured with immunoSEQ multiplex PCR; TCRdb has only the in-frame clones, and not every one. That table furnishes V, J and clone size, whereas the DNA furnished D and trimming. Here the sample spans 140,000 or so clones, roughly 85% being singletons. The origin of this receptor is a man aged 50-59 years with acute or convalescent COVID-19. Sample: peripheral blood. The rearrangement joins TRBV6-2 or TRBV6-3 to TRBJ2-1, with unresolved D. DNA of the CDR3: TGTGCCAGCAGCATCGACTTACCCTACACCAATGAGCAGTTCTTC. Encoded protein: CASSIDLPYTNEQFF.